The 27 T cell receptor beta chains listed next were all sequenced from one sample in a study of identical twins. Each CDR3 protein gets one entry after TCRdb re-called the 5' RACE reads with MiXCR. The profile shows 200,000 to 300,000 distinct CDR3 sequences, 8% to 11% of them singletons. The sample comprised memory T cells sorted from blood. These TCRs come from a man aged 45-65 years in good health.

This clonotype came up many times. The CDR3 spells CASSNTRGTASYEQYF. The CDR3 DNA is TGTGCCAGCTCAAACACGCGCGGGACAGCTAGCTACGAGCAGTACTTC. The rearrangement links TRBV18 to TRBJ2-7, with a possible D match to TRBD1 (7 bases). V was trimmed by 5 bases and J by 3 bases, leaving 20 bases between them. The CDR3 has 16 amino acids. Germline lookup yields CDR1 KGHSH and CDR2 LQKENI.

The chain joins TRBV28 to TRBJ1-4, with D possibly TRBD1 on 5 matching bases. The V gene lost 5 bases and the J gene lost 7 bases, with 17 bases spanning the gap. The CDR3 spans 15 residues. CDR1 MDHEN and CDR2 SYDVKM come from the germline V gene. Here the CDR3 DNA reads TGTGCCAGCAGTCCGGGACTCTTACGGGGTGAAAAACTGTTTTTT. Protein product: CASSPGLLRGEKLFF.

This sequence joins TRBV7-6 and TRBJ2-5; weak D call: TRBD2 (6 bases). Trimming removed 0 bases from V and 6 bases from J, with 11 bases in between. The germline V gene encodes CDR1 SGHVS and CDR2 FNYEAQ. This CDR3 is 14 amino acids long. The CDR3 DNA reads TGTGCCAGCAGCTTAGCGGGAGGCTCGAAGACCCAGTACTTC. This codes for CASSLAGGSKTQYF.

The gene calls are TRBV6-2 or TRBV6-3 and TRBJ2-7; D uncertain. The CDR3 extends over 12 amino acids. Trimming left V 7 bases short and J 2 bases short, with 9 bases between. Germline-derived CDR1 and CDR2 are MNHEY and SVGEGT. The CDR3 DNA sequence: TGTGCCAGCACCGAGTCTCCCTACGAGCAGTACTTC. It codes for CASTESPYEQYF.

V gene TRBV6-5 combines with J gene TRBJ2-3; D gene unclear. Germline-derived CDR1 and CDR2 are MNHEY and SVGAGI. V lost 0 bases to trimming and J lost 1 base, with 11 bases between them. CDR3 size: 16 residues. CDR3 DNA sequence: TGTGCCAGCAGTTACTCTAACCCCCCAGGCACAGATACGCAGTATTTT. Its translation is CASSYSNPPGTDTQYF.

The V gene is TRBV18, the J gene TRBJ1-2, with 7 bases that match TRBD1. There are 16 residues in the CDR3. V trimming: 3 bases; J trimming: 0 bases; junction bases outside the gene matches: 7. Germline assignment: CDR1 KGHSH and CDR2 LQKENI. The CDR3 coding sequence is TGTGCCAGCTCACCTTGGGGACAGCAAGCTAACTATGGCTACACCTTC. It translates to CASSPWGQQANYGYTF. Together with reference TRBV18 and TRBJ1-2, the CDR3 gives the full variable domain: NAGVMQNPRHLVRRRGQEARLRCSPMKGHSHVYWYRQLPEEGLKFMVYLQKENIIDESGMPKERFSAEFPKEGPSILRIQQVVRGDSAAYFCASSPWGQQANYGYTFGSGTRLTVV.

This clonotype was seen ten or more times. V usage is TRBV25-1 and J usage is TRBJ1-6; D is perhaps TRBD1 (5 bases). V lost 0 bases and J 11 bases, leaving 14 bases between the germline ends. CDR3 size: 15 residues. Germline CDR1 is MGHDK and CDR2 is SYGVNS. CDR3 residues: CASSEYGGWEAPLHF. The CDR3, as DNA: TGTGCCAGCAGTGAATACGGGGGGTGGGAGGCACCCCTCCACTTT.

The gene calls are TRBV6-2 or TRBV6-3 and TRBJ2-7, with 8 bases that match TRBD1. This CDR3 contains 13 residues. The V gene end was trimmed by 5 bases and the J gene end by 3 bases; junction bases not matched to a gene: 3. CDR1 and CDR2 from the germline V gene are MNHEY and SVGEGT. Written as DNA, the CDR3 is TGTGCCAGCAGTAAGACAGGGGACTACGAGCAGTACTTC. Amino acid sequence: CASSKTGDYEQYF.

This clonotype was picked up many times. The chain employs TRBV29-1 and TRBJ1-2, with no clear D. CDR1 and CDR2 from the germline V gene are SQVTM and ANQGSEA. V was clipped by 5 bases and J by 0 bases, with 10 bases between them. This CDR3 comprises 13 residues. In nucleotides, the CDR3 is TGCAGCGTTTTTTCGCCTACTAACTATGGCTACACCTTC. Amino acid sequence: CSVFSPTNYGYTF.

This clonotype was picked up many times. The rearrangement uses TRBV7-9 and TRBJ2-2; no firm D call. V dropped 5 bases and J dropped 4 bases, with 11 bases sitting between them. CDR1 SEHNR and CDR2 FQNEAQ come from the germline V gene (reference sequence). This CDR3 contains 14 residues. CDR3 nucleotide sequence: TGTGCCAGCAGCCCAATGACCGTCACCGGGGAGCTGTTTTTT. Residues: CASSPMTVTGELFF.

The V and J genes are TRBV7-3 and TRBJ1-2; 7 positions agree with TRBD1. From germline, CDR1 is SGHTA and CDR2 FQGTGA. This CDR3 contains 14 residues. Trimming cost V 2 bases and J 6 bases; bases outside gene matches: 6. The CDR3: CASSLGGGADGYTF. CDR3 bases: TGTGCCAGCAGCTTAGGAGGGGGCGCGGATGGCTACACCTTC.

This clonotype was seen ten or more times. This chain uses TRBV7-2 with TRBJ1-3; a weak D match, TRBD1 (5 bases). Germline V gene sequence: CDR1 SGHTA, CDR2 FQGNSA. V was clipped by 5 bases and J by 16 bases, with 21 bases between them. The CDR3 sequence is 13 residues long. CDR3 region: CASSPGVGVVGYF. The CDR3, as DNA: TGTGCCAGCAGCCCGGGGGTGGGAGTGGTAGGGTATTTT. Full variable domain (rest looked up from reference TRBV7-2 and TRBJ1-3): GAGVSQSPSNKVTEKGKDVELRCDPISGHTALYWYRQSLGQGLEFLIYFQGNSAPDKSGLPSDRFSAERTGGSVSTLTIQRTQQEDSAVYLCASSPGVGVVGYFGEGSWLTVV.

This clonotype was counted many times. CDR3 sequence: CASSQELWAGPSDEQYF. Here the CDR3 DNA reads TGCGCCAGCAGCCAAGAGCTGTGGGCAGGCCCCTCGGACGAGCAGTACTTC. The chain recombines TRBV4-3 with TRBJ2-7, with D uncertain. Trimming cost V 0 bases and J 5 bases, with 20 bases left between them. CDR3 length: 17 amino acids. CDR1 LGHNA and CDR2 YSLEER come from the germline V gene.

At least ten counts were recorded for this clonotype. This chain uses TRBV29-1 with TRBJ2-6; D remains unclear. There are 14 residues in the CDR3. Deletions cut 2 bases from V and 2 bases from J, with 7 bases between. The germline V gene encodes CDR1 SQVTM and CDR2 ANQGSEA. DNA of the CDR3: TGCAGCGTTGAAAAAGTCGCTGGGGCCAACGTCCTGACTTTC. The encoded protein is CSVEKVAGANVLTF.

V gene TRBV19 combines with J gene TRBJ1-5, with a tentative D call TRBD1 (5 bases). Germline V gives CDR1 LNHDA, CDR2 SQIVND (reference sequence). The CDR3 is made up of 15 amino acids. The V end was cut by 7 bases, the J end by 0 bases, with 13 bases between. The CDR3 DNA follows: TGTGCCAGTACCCCCTCAGGGCGTAGCAATCAGCCCCAGCATTTT. Translation: CASTPSGRSNQPQHF.

This clonotype appeared many times. This chain connects TRBV20-1 to TRBJ2-7; a possible D gene is TRBD1 (6 bases). Trimming cost V 5 bases and J 5 bases, with 16 bases left between them. This CDR3 spans 13 amino acids. Per germline, CDR1 DFQATT and CDR2 SNEGSKA (reference sequence). CDR3 in DNA: TGCAGTGCTGGAAACAGGGACCCCCACGAGCAGTACTTC. Translated, it gives CSAGNRDPHEQYF.

This clonotype was seen only a few times. The chain is built from TRBV7-7 and TRBJ2-5, with TRBD1 matching 7 bases. This CDR3 comprises 15 residues. The trim removed 3 bases at V and 2 bases at J, leaving 6 bases unmatched. Germline CDR1 SSHAT, CDR2 FNYEAQ (reference sequence). CDR3 sequence reads: CASSFKGQLQETQYF. The CDR3 DNA reads TGTGCCAGCAGCTTTAAGGGACAGCTACAAGAGACCCAGTACTTC.

DNA for the CDR3: TGCGCCAGCAGCCAAAGCGCCGTAGTAGGGTATTACAATGAGCAGTTCTTC. Protein product: CASSQSAVVGYYNEQFF. The genes are TRBV4-3 and TRBJ2-1; D uncertain. CDR1 is LGHNA and CDR2 is YSLEER in the germline V gene. The CDR3 length is 17 residues. The V end lost 2 bases, the J end lost 4 bases, and 18 bases lay between the germline ends.

This chain uses TRBV20-1 with TRBJ1-1, with 8 positions matching TRBD1. V shed 3 bases, J shed 4 bases, and the junction held 10 bases outside the gene matches. CDR1 is DFQATT, CDR2 SNEGSKA, per germline (reference sequence). The CDR3 has 15 residues. The DNA for the CDR3 is TGCAGTGCTAGCCCCCGGGACAGGTTTCCCACTGAAGCTTTCTTT. Translating it yields CSASPRDRFPTEAFF.

This clonotype was seen repeatedly, ten times or more. The rearrangement links TRBV10-3 to TRBJ1-1; D may be TRBD1 (5 bases). V dropped 10 bases and J dropped 1 base, with 13 bases sitting between them. From germline, CDR1 is ENHRY and CDR2 SYGVKD. The CDR3 sequence is 13 residues long. The CDR3, as DNA: TGTGCCACCGGGGCCGGCCCGAACACTGAAGCTTTCTTT. This sequence encodes CATGAGPNTEAFF.

This clonotype appeared once. The V call is TRBV6-2 or TRBV6-3, the J call TRBJ2-3, with 10 bases matching TRBD1. The junction had 6 bases not matched to a gene; V was cut back by 10 bases and J by 8 bases. The CDR3 length is 12 residues. Looked up from germline, CDR1 is MNHEY and CDR2 is SVGEGT. CDR3 nucleotides: TGTGCCACCATGACAGGGGGCTCTACGCAGTATTTT. Its protein is CATMTGGSTQYF.

This clonotype was seen ten or more times. The chain links TRBV10-3 to TRBJ1-6, with TRBD1 matching 7 bases. The CDR3 consists of 14 residues. The germline CDR1 and CDR2 sequences are ENHRY and SYGVKD. V lost 3 bases to trimming and J lost 10 bases; unmatched junction nucleotides: 6. DNA for the CDR3: TGTGCCATCAGTGATCAGGCAGGGGGATCACCCCTCCACTTT. Residues: CAISDQAGGSPLHF.

V usage is TRBV5-1 and J usage is TRBJ1-2, with D uncertain. CDR1 is SGHRS and CDR2 is YFSETQ in the germline V gene. Trimming left V 3 bases short and J 10 bases short, with 13 bases between. This CDR3 comprises 12 residues. For the CDR3, the DNA is TGCGCCAGCAGCTCCGGTGGAGAGGCCTACACCTTC. Protein: CASSSGGEAYTF.

The rearrangement joins TRBV25-1 to TRBJ2-1; D unresolved. This CDR3 is built from 11 residues. V lost 0 bases, J lost 7 bases, and 1 base lay in between. From germline, CDR1 is MGHDK and CDR2 SYGVNS. The CDR3 region is CASSEYNEQFF. The DNA for the CDR3 is TGTGCCAGCAGTGAATATAATGAGCAGTTCTTC.

This clonotype was seen ten or more times. The V call is TRBV5-1, the J call TRBJ1-6; weak D call: TRBD1 (5 bases). Germline values: CDR1 SGHRS, CDR2 YFSETQ. CDR3 length: 14 residues. V was clipped by 6 bases and J by 4 bases, with 11 bases between them. DNA of the CDR3: TGCGCCAGCAAGGAAGGGGAATATAATTCACCCCTCCACTTT. It encodes CASKEGEYNSPLHF.

This clonotype was detected many times. The chain has TRBV29-1 and TRBJ1-2, with 9 bases lining up with TRBD1. V trimming: 6 bases; J trimming: 1 base; junction bases outside the gene matches: 6. The CDR3 consists of 14 residues. Per the germline V gene, CDR1 is SQVTM and CDR2 is ANQGSEA. The CDR3 DNA is TGCAGCGTCGACGACAGGGGGGGTAACTATGGCTACACCTTC. Encoded protein: CSVDDRGGNYGYTF.

The table lists this clonotype with a few counts. V is TRBV20-1 and J is TRBJ2-2, with D tentatively TRBD1 or TRBD2 (5 bases each). Trimming stripped 3 bases from V and 4 bases from J, with 9 bases between. CDR1 and CDR2 from the germline V gene are DFQATT and SNEGSKA (reference sequence). This CDR3 has 13 amino acids. The CDR3: CSASKGTTGELFF. CDR3 DNA sequence: TGCAGTGCTAGTAAGGGGACCACCGGGGAGCTGTTTTTT.